The 13 T cell receptor beta chains below all came from one sample that was sequenced in a study of blood T cell repertoires in COVID-19. Repertoires were generated with immunoSEQ multiplex PCR, while TCRdb's copy carries only in-frame clones and drops some. In the table there are almost 200,000 clones, about 85% of which are singletons. Sequencing used peripheral blood. The receptors here all came from a woman between 40 and 55 years old with COVID-19, enrolled during active disease.

This clone showed up just once. The rearrangement joins TRBV6-5 to TRBJ2-1; tentatively, D is TRBD2 (6 bases). The CDR3 sequence is 15 residues long. Germline-derived CDR1 and CDR2 are MNHEY and SVGAGI. V was cut by 4 bases and J by 2 bases, with 12 bases left in between. CDR3 region: CASSSSSATYNEQFF. Written as DNA, the CDR3 is TGTGCCAGCAGTTCGTCTAGCGCCACCTACAATGAGCAGTTCTTC.

The chain carries TRBV10-2 and TRBJ2-7; D is ambiguous. The germline V and J ends were trimmed by 9 bases and 2 bases, with 20 bases remaining between them. The germline V gene has CDR1 WSHSY and CDR2 SAAADI. The CDR3 spans 15 residues. The CDR3: CASKNPPTGTYEQYF. In nucleotides, the CDR3 is TGCGCCAGTAAGAACCCCCCTACCGGTACCTACGAGCAGTACTTC.

This CDR3 is CASSLGSKETQYF. Here the CDR3 DNA reads TGTGCCAGCAGCTTGGGCAGCAAAGAGACCCAGTACTTC. The rearrangement links TRBV7-2 to TRBJ2-5; D is unresolved. Germline V gene sequence: CDR1 SGHTA, CDR2 FQGNSA. The V and J ends lost 3 bases and 3 bases respectively, with 8 bases between them. This CDR3 is 13 amino acids long.

CDR3 DNA: TGTGCCAGCAGCTTGGGACAGGGACCCATCTACGAGCAGTACTTC. Translation: CASSLGQGPIYEQYF. The chain uses TRBV5-5 and TRBJ2-7; 7 nucleotides line up with TRBD1. The CDR3 is made up of 15 amino acids. Looked up from germline, CDR1 is SGHKS and CDR2 is YYEKEE (reference sequence). Trimming removed 0 bases from V and 3 bases from J; junction bases left unmatched: 6.

J is TRBJ2-5 and V is TRBV7-2, with 10 nucleotides matching TRBD2. CDR1 and CDR2 (germline): SGHTA, FQGNSA. This CDR3 spans 14 amino acids. With 4 bases clipped from V and 3 bases from J, the junction kept 2 bases outside the gene matches. This chain's CDR3 is CASSSLAGEETQYF. Written as DNA, the CDR3 is TGTGCCAGCAGCTCCCTAGCGGGGGAAGAGACCCAGTACTTC.

The chain couples TRBV5-1 to TRBJ1-5; no definite D call. This CDR3 is built from 16 residues. CDR1 and CDR2 (germline): SGHRS, YFSETQ. V dropped 7 bases and J dropped 0 bases, with 17 bases sitting between them. For the CDR3, the DNA is TGCGCCAGCCTAAGACTCGGAAGTTATAGCAATCAGCCCCAGCATTTT. Its protein product is CASLRLGSYSNQPQHF.

The chain employs TRBV9 and TRBJ2-3, with D perhaps TRBD1 (6 bases). CDR1 SGDLS and CDR2 YYNGEE come from the germline V gene. This CDR3 has 15 residues. The V and J ends lost 0 bases and 3 bases respectively, with 11 bases between them. CDR3 amino acids: CASSVGGQGTDTQYF. The CDR3 DNA is TGTGCCAGCAGCGTAGGAGGGCAGGGGACAGATACGCAGTATTTT.

The chain recombines TRBV11-3 with TRBJ2-5; no clear D gene. Germline loops: CDR1 SGHNT, CDR2 YENEEA. Trimming left V 5 bases short and J 3 bases short, with 10 bases between. This CDR3 region has 13 residues. CDR3: CASSLNTEETQYF. The CDR3, as DNA: TGTGCCAGCAGCCTGAACACCGAAGAGACCCAGTACTTC.

The CDR3 loop is CASSSEMYQYF. CDR3 in DNA: TGTGCCAGCAGTTCAGAAATGTACCAGTACTTC. The V and J genes are TRBV2 and TRBJ2-5; D is undetermined. The CDR3 covers 11 residues. Germline loops: CDR1 SNHLY, CDR2 FYNNEI. With 5 bases removed from V and 10 bases from J, the gap between germline ends came to 11 bases.

The chain is built from TRBV4-3 and TRBJ2-5; TRBD2 aligns across 10 bases. Losses at the gene ends were 1 base for V and 6 bases for J; bases not matched to a gene: 8. CDR3 length: 16 amino acids. Germline V CDR1 and CDR2: LGHNA, YSLEER. The CDR3 DNA reads TGCGCCAGCAGCCAAGGGCTAGCGGGGGTCACAAAGACCCAGTACTTC. It specifies CASSQGLAGVTKTQYF.

With regard to this clone: One junction end disagrees with the germline gene, perhaps due to a read error. The same CDR3 can be traced to other DNA sequences in this sample. The V call is TRBV5-4, the J call TRBJ2-2; 8 positions match TRBD2. The germline V gene has CDR1 SGHNT and CDR2 YYREEE (reference sequence). This CDR3 has 16 residues. The CDR3 is CASSVTSGGGTGELFF. The DNA of the CDR3 is TGTGCTAGCAGCGTAACTAGCGGAGGCGGGACCGGGGAGCTGTTTTTT. The entire variable domain, with the rest obtained from reference TRBV5-4 and TRBJ2-2, is as follows: ETGVTQSPTHLIKTRGQQVTLRCSSQSGHNTVSWYQQALGQGPQFIFQYYREEENGRGNFPPRFSGLQFPNYSSELNVNALELDDSALYLCASSVTSGGGTGELFFGEGSRLTVL.

The rearrangement uses TRBV5-1 and TRBJ2-7, with TRBD2 as a possible D gene (5 bases). The V end lost 2 bases, the J end lost 3 bases, and 12 bases lay between the germline ends. Germline assignment: CDR1 SGHRS and CDR2 YFSETQ. The CDR3 totals 14 residues. CDR3 sequence (DNA): TGCGCCAGCAGCTTAACCACTCGGGACTACGAGCAGTACTTC. Protein product: CASSLTTRDYEQYF.

The chain is built from TRBV6-5 and TRBJ2-7; D unclear. V lost 2 bases, J lost 1 base, and 9 bases lay in between. The CDR3 runs 14 residues. Germline V gives CDR1 MNHEY, CDR2 SVGAGI. In DNA, the CDR3 is TGTGCCAGCAGTTACAGAGCATCGTCCTACGAGCAGTACTTC. Translated, it gives CASSYRASSYEQYF.